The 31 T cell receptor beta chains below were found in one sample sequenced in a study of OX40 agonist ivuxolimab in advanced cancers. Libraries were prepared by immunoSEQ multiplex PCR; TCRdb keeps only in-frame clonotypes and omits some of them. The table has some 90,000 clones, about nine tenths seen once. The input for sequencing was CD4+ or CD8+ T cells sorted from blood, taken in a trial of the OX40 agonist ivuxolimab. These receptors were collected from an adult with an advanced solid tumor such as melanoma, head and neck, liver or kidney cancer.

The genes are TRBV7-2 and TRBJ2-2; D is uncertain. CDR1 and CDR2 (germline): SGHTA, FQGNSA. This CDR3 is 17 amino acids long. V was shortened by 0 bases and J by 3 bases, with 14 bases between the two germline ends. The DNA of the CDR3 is TGTGCCAGCAGCTTAGCCCCCAGCGCTTCCTACACCGGGGAGCTGTTTTTT. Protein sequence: CASSLAPSASYTGELFF.

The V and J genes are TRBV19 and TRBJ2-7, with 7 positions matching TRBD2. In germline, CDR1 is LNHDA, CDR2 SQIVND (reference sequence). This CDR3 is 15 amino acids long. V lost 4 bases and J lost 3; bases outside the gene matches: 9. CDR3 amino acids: CASSSVIPGGYEQYF. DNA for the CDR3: TGTGCCAGTAGTAGCGTTATACCGGGAGGCTACGAGCAGTACTTC.

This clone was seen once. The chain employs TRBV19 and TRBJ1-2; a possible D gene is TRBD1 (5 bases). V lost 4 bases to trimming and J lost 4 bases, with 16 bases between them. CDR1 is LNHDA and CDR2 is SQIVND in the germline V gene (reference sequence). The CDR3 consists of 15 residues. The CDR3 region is CASSTPSAGPYGYTF. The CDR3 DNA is TGTGCCAGTAGTACCCCCTCCGCGGGGCCCTATGGCTACACCTTC.

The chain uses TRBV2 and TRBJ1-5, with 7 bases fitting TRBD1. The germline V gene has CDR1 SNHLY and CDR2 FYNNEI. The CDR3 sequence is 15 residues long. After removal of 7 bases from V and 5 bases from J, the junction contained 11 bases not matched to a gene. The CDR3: CASNDRQGPHQPQHF. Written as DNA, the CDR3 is TGTGCCAGCAACGACCGACAGGGCCCTCATCAGCCCCAGCATTTT.

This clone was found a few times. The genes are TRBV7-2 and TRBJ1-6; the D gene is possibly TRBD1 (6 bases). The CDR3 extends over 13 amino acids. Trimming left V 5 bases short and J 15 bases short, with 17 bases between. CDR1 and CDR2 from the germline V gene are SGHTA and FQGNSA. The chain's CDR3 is CASSPRGDNDLHF. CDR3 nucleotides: TGTGCCAGCAGCCCTCGAGGGGACAATGACCTCCACTTT.

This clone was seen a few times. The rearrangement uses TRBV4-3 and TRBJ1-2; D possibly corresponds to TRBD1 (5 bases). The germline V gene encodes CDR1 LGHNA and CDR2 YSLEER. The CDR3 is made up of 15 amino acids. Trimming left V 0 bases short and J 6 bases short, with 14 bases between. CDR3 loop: CASSQEVLGGDGYTF. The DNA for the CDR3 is TGCGCCAGCAGCCAAGAGGTGCTGGGGGGGGATGGCTACACCTTC.

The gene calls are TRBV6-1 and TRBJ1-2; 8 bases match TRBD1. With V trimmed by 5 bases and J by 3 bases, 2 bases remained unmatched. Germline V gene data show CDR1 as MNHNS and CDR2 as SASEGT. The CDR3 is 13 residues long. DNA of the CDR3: TGTGCCAGCAGTAAGGACAGGGACTATGGCTACACCTTC. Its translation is CASSKDRDYGYTF.

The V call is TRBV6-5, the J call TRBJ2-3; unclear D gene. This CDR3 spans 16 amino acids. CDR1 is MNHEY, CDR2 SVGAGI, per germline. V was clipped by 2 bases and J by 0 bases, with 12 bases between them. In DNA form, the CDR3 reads TGTGCCAGCAGTTACCGGGTCTTCGGGAGCACAGATACGCAGTATTTT. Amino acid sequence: CASSYRVFGSTDTQYF.

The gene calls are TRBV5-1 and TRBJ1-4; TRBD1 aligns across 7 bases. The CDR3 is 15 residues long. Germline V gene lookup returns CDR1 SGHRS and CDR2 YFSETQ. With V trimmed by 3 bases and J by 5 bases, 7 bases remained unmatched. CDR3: CASSSEGQTNEKLFF. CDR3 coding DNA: TGCGCCAGCAGCTCGGAGGGACAGACGAATGAAAAACTGTTTTTT.

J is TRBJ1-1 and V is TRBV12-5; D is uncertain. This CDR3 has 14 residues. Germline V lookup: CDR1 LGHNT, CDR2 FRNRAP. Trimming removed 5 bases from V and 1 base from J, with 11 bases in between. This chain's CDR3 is CASGPDRQNTEAFF. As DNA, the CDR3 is TGTGCTAGTGGTCCCGATAGGCAGAACACTGAAGCTTTCTTT.

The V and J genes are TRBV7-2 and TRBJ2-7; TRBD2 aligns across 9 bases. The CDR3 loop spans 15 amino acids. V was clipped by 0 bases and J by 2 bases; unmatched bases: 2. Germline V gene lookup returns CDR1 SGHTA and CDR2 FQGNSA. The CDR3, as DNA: TGTGCCAGCAGCTTAGCCGGCGGGGGGGCCTACGAGCAGTACTTC. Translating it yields CASSLAGGGAYEQYF.

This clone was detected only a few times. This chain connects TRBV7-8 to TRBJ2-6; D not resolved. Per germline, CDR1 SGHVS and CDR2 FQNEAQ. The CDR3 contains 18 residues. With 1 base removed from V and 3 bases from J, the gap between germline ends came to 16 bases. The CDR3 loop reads CASSLVGVDLGGANVLTF. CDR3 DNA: TGTGCCAGCAGCTTAGTTGGGGTTGACTTAGGTGGGGCCAACGTCCTGACTTTC.

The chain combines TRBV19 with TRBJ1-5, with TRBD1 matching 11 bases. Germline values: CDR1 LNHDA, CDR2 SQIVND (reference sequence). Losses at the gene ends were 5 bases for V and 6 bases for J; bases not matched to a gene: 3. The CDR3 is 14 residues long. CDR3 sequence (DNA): TGTGCCAGTAGTGGGACAGGGGGACGTCAGCCCCAGCATTTT. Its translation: CASSGTGGRQPQHF.

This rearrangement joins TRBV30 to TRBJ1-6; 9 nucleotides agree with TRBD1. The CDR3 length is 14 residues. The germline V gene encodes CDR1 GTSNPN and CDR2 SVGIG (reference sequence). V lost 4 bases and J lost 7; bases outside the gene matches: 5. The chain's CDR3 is CAWNTGGRNSPLHF. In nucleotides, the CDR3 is TGTGCCTGGAACACAGGGGGCCGGAATTCACCCCTCCACTTT.

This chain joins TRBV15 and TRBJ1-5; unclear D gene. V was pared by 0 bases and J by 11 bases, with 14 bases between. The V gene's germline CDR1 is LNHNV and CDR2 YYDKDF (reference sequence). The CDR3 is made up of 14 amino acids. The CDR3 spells CATSRDKLSRSQHF. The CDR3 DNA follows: TGTGCCACCAGCAGAGATAAGTTAAGTCGGTCCCAGCATTTT.

The CDR3 loop reads CASSQAGTDYGYTF. CDR3 bases: TGCGCCAGCAGCCAAGCGGGGACAGACTATGGCTACACCTTC. J is TRBJ1-2 and V is TRBV4-1, with 7 positions matching TRBD1. V was clipped by 1 base and J by 3 bases; unmatched bases: 2. The CDR3 has 14 amino acids. Per the germline V gene, CDR1 is MGHRA and CDR2 is YSYEKL.

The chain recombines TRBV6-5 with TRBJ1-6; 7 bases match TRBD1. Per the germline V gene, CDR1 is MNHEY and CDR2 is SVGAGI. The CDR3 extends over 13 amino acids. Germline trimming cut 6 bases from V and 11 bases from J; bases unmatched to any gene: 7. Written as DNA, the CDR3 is TGTGCCAGCAGCCAGAACAGGGGAACACCCCTCCACTTT. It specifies CASSQNRGTPLHF.

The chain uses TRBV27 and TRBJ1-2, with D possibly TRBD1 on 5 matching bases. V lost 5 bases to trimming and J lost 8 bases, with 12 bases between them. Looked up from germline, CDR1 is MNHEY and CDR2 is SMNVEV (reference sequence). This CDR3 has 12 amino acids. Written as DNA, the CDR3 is TGTGCCAGCAGTATGGGGGAGGGGGGCTACACCTTC. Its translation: CASSMGEGGYTF.

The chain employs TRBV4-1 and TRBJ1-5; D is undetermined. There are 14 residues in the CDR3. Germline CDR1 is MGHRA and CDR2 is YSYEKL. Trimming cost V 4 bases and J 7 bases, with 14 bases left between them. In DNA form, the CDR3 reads TGCGCCAGCAGCCCGGATGGGCAGGTGCAGCCCCAGCATTTT. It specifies CASSPDGQVQPQHF.

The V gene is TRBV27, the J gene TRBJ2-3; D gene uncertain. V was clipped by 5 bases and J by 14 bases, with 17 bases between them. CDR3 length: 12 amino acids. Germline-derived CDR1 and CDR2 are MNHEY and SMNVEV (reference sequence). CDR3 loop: CASSMPAPRVYF. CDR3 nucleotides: TGTGCCAGCAGTATGCCGGCCCCTCGGGTGTATTTT.

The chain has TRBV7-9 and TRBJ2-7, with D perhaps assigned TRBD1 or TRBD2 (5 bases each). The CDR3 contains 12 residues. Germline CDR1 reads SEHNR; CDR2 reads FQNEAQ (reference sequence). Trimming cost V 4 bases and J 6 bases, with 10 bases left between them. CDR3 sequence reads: CASSYGTGEQYF. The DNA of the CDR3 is TGTGCCAGCAGCTACGGGACGGGCGAGCAGTACTTC.

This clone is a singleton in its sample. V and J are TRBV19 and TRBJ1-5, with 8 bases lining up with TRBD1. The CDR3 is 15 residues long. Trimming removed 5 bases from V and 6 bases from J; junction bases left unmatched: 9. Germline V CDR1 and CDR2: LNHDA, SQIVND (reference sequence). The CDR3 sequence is CASSLPGGSSQPQHF. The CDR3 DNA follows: TGTGCCAGTAGTCTCCCAGGGGGCTCAAGTCAGCCCCAGCATTTT.

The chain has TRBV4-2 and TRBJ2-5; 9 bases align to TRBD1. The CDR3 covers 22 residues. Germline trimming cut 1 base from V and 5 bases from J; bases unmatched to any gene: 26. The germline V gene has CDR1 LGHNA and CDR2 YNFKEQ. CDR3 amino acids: CASSQVPPGRDRVEIRRETQYF. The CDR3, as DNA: TGTGCCAGCAGCCAAGTGCCTCCTGGCCGGGACAGGGTGGAGATTCGGCGTGAGACCCAGTACTTC.

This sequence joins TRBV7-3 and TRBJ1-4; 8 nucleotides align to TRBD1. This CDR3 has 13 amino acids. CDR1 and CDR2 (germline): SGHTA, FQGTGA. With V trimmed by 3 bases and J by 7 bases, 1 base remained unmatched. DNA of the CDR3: TGTGCCAGCAGCTTCGGACAGGGTGAAAAACTGTTTTTT. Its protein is CASSFGQGEKLFF.

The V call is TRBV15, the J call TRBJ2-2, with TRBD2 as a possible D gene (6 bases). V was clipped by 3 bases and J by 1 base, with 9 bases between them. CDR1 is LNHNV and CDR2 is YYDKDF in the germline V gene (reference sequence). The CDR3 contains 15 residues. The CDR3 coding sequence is TGTGCCACCAGCAGTGGGGGGAAGAACACCGGGGAGCTGTTTTTT. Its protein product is CATSSGGKNTGELFF.

The CDR3 DNA is TGTGCCAGCAGCTTAAGGGGGGCCGGGGGAAATTTTGACGAGCAGTACTTC. Amino acids: CASSLRGAGGNFDEQYF. The chain recombines TRBV7-3 with TRBJ2-7; D possibly matches TRBD1 or TRBD2 (6 bases each). V was cut by 1 base and J by 5 bases, with 21 bases left in between. This CDR3 region has 17 residues. In germline, CDR1 is SGHTA, CDR2 FQGTGA.

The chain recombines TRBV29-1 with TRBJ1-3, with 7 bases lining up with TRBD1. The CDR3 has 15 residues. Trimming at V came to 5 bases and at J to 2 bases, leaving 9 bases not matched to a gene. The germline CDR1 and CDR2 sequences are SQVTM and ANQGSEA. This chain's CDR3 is CSVTDRDLAGNTIYF. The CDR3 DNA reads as TGCAGCGTTACCGACAGGGACCTGGCTGGAAACACCATATATTTT.

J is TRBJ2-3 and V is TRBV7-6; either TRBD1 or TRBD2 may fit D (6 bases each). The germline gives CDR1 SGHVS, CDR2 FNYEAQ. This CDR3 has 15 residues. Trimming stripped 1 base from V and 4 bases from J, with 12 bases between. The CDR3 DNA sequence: TGTGCCAGCAGCTTAGGGGGGGCGGAGGCAGATACGCAGTATTTT. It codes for CASSLGGAEADTQYF.

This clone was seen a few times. CDR3 loop: CASSTGLARETQYF. CDR3 bases: TGCGCCAGCAGCACTGGACTAGCGCGAGAGACCCAGTACTTC. The chain carries TRBV5-1 and TRBJ2-5; 9 bases align to TRBD2. Germline V lookup: CDR1 SGHRS, CDR2 YFSETQ. The CDR3 runs to 14 residues. V dropped 4 bases and J dropped 4; count of bases not matched to a gene: 5.

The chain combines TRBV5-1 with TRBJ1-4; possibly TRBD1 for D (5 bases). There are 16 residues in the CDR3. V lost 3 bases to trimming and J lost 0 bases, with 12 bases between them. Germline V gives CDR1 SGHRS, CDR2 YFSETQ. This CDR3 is CASSSYQGATNEKLFF. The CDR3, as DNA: TGCGCCAGCAGCTCCTATCAGGGTGCAACTAATGAAAAACTGTTTTTT.

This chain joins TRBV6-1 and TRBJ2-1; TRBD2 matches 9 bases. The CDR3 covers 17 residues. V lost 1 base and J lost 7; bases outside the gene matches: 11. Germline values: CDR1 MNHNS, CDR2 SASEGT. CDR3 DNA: TGTGCCAGCAGTGAAGGAACCGGGACTAGCTCAGGTAATGAGCAGTTCTTC. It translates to CASSEGTGTSSGNEQFF.